The 15 T cell receptor beta chains given below trace back to one sample, sequenced in a study of OX40 agonist ivuxolimab in advanced cancers. TCRdb's copy holds only in-frame clones and misses some; the assay was immunoSEQ multiplex PCR. The table includes about 80,000 clones, around 92% detected once. The sequenced sample was CD4+ or CD8+ T cells sorted from blood, obtained in a trial of the OX40 agonist ivuxolimab. All receptors come from an adult with an advanced solid tumor such as melanoma, head and neck, liver or kidney cancer.

The chain uses TRBV28 and TRBJ2-3; the D gene is possibly TRBD2 (5 bases). This CDR3 is 15 amino acids long. The germline V gene has CDR1 MDHEN and CDR2 SYDVKM. Between the trimmed V and J ends, which lost 6 bases and 1 base, there was a span of 14 bases. DNA for the CDR3: TGTGCCAGCAGCCTGATTTCCGGGGGCACAGATACGCAGTATTTT. This gives the protein CASSLISGGTDTQYF.

This clone occurred once. The V gene is TRBV29-1, the J gene TRBJ2-3, with D possibly being TRBD2 (6 bases). Germline V CDR1 and CDR2: SQVTM, ANQGSEA. Trimming removed 3 bases at V and 0 bases at J, with 13 bases between. The CDR3 sequence is 15 residues long. DNA of the CDR3: TGCAGCGTTGAGCCCTCTCGGGAGAGCACAGATACGCAGTATTTT. Its protein product is CSVEPSRESTDTQYF.

CDR3 nucleotide sequence: TGTGCCAGCATTAAGGGGCCCGAAGCTTTCTTT. It specifies CASIKGPEAFF. The rearrangement joins TRBV27 to TRBJ1-1, with D perhaps TRBD1 (5 bases). The length of the CDR3 is 11 residues. The germline V gene has CDR1 MNHEY and CDR2 SMNVEV (reference sequence). V was trimmed by 7 bases and J by 8 bases, leaving 11 bases between them.

The count of this clone is one. The rearrangement joins TRBV10-1 to TRBJ2-1, with 7 bases aligning to TRBD2. The length of the CDR3 is 15 residues. Germline V CDR1 and CDR2: WNHNN, SYGVQD (reference sequence). V shed 5 bases and J 0 bases; nucleotides not matched to a gene: 4. This chain's CDR3 is CASSKRDYSYNEQFF. CDR3 coding DNA: TGCGCCAGCAGTAAGAGGGACTACTCCTACAATGAGCAGTTCTTC.

This clone came up once. This chain links TRBV15 with TRBJ1-2; 7 bases line up with TRBD1. The CDR3 totals 15 residues. V was pared by 1 base and J by 7 bases, with 9 bases of the junction left unmatched. Germline CDR1 LNHNV, CDR2 YYDKDF (reference sequence). This chain's CDR3 is CATSRASDRLVGYTF. The CDR3 DNA follows: TGTGCCACCAGCAGAGCTTCGGACAGGTTGGTTGGCTACACCTTC.

As concerns this clone: A read error may be the cause here, since a much bigger clone is one base away. The chain uses TRBV30 and TRBJ2-5; 8 bases agree with TRBD2. Germline V gene data show CDR1 as GTSNPN and CDR2 as SVGIG (reference sequence). The trim removed 5 bases at V and 11 bases at J, leaving 7 bases unmatched. The CDR3 runs to 11 residues. The CDR3: CAWLAGYGQYF. CDR3 bases: TGTGCCTGGCTAGCGGGCTACGGGCAGTACTTC.

This rearrangement joins TRBV7-2 to TRBJ2-7; weak D call: TRBD1 (6 bases). CDR1 and CDR2 (germline): SGHTA, FQGNSA. This CDR3 has 17 residues. Trimming stripped 2 bases from V and 0 bases from J, with 17 bases between. The CDR3 DNA reads TGTGCCAGCAGCTTAAAGGGGGAGACAGACAGCTCCTACGAGCAGTACTTC. This encodes CASSLKGETDSSYEQYF.

The chain employs TRBV27 and TRBJ1-5, with D perhaps matching TRBD1 (5 bases). Per germline, CDR1 MNHEY and CDR2 SMNVEV (reference sequence). The V gene lost 10 bases and the J gene lost 4 bases, with 17 bases spanning the gap. The CDR3 has 14 residues. CDR3 coding DNA: TGTGCCACCAGGGCTTCCGCACTTAATCAGCCCCAGCATTTT. As protein: CATRASALNQPQHF.

The J gene is TRBJ1-2, the V gene TRBV2; D is unclear. This CDR3 is built from 13 residues. The V and J ends lost 1 base and 8 bases respectively, with 11 bases between them. Germline V gives CDR1 SNHLY, CDR2 FYNNEI. The CDR3 protein is CASSEEFPRGYTF. The CDR3 region has the DNA TGTGCCAGCAGTGAAGAATTTCCTAGAGGCTACACCTTC.

This clone was detected once. The chain uses TRBV6-5 and TRBJ2-7; 9 positions match TRBD1. The length of the CDR3 is 14 residues. Germline V gene lookup returns CDR1 MNHEY and CDR2 SVGAGI. Trimming removed 6 bases from V and 5 bases from J; junction bases left unmatched: 8. Here the CDR3 reads CASSSGTGPHEQYF. The CDR3 coding sequence is TGTGCCAGCAGCTCCGGGACAGGGCCCCACGAGCAGTACTTC.

Only one count was recorded for this clone. V is TRBV13 and J is TRBJ2-1; 12 bases match TRBD2. There are 15 residues in the CDR3. CDR1 and CDR2 from the germline V gene are PRHDT and FYEKMQ (reference sequence). Trimming cost V 0 bases and J 8 bases; bases outside gene matches: 2. CDR3 loop: CASSLGLAGGHEQFF. The CDR3 DNA is TGTGCCAGCAGCTTAGGGCTAGCGGGGGGGCATGAGCAGTTCTTC.

CDR3 coding DNA: TGTGCCAGCAGTGAAAGGCAGGGCTCCTACAATGAGCAGTTCTTC. Translation gives CASSERQGSYNEQFF. This chain joins TRBV6-1 and TRBJ2-1; TRBD1 might be the D (5 bases). Germline CDR1 reads MNHNS; CDR2 reads SASEGT. V dropped 2 bases and J dropped 0 bases, with 8 bases sitting between them. The length of the CDR3 is 15 residues.

V gene TRBV19 combines with J gene TRBJ2-7; TRBD1 is a possible D gene (6 bases). V was cut by 4 bases and J by 2 bases, with 15 bases left in between. CDR1 LNHDA and CDR2 SQIVND come from the germline V gene (reference sequence). The CDR3 length is 15 residues. CDR3 DNA: TGTGCCAGTAGTACTAGAGGGGGACGCACCTACGAGCAGTACTTC. The encoded protein is CASSTRGGRTYEQYF.

In nucleotides, the CDR3 is TGTGCCAGCAGTATCAGCGGCAGGGGGCTCACTGAAGCTTTCTTT. It is translated as CASSISGRGLTEAFF. The gene calls are TRBV7-9 and TRBJ1-1; 8 positions agree with TRBD1. V lost 6 bases, J lost 4 bases, and 10 bases stayed unmatched. There are 15 residues in the CDR3. Germline CDR1 reads SEHNR; CDR2 reads FQNEAQ (reference sequence).

The sample holds one count of this clone. This sequence joins TRBV6-6 and TRBJ1-1, with 7 nucleotides matching TRBD1. V was pared by 3 bases and J by 5 bases, with 9 bases of the junction left unmatched. Germline V CDR1 and CDR2: MNHNY, SVGAGI (reference sequence). This CDR3 is 15 amino acids long. The CDR3 DNA reads TGTGCCAGCAGTTATTCGAGGGAGGGGGCGACTGAAGCTTTCTTT. As protein: CASSYSREGATEAFF.